The rows below give T cell receptor beta chains drawn from one sample of a study of blood T cell repertoires in COVID-19. Only in-frame clones appear in the TCRdb table, and some are missing; sequencing was by immunoSEQ multiplex PCR. This table has almost 400,000 clones, roughly 88% appearing once. The source material was PBMCs or T cells enriched from blood (not recorded which). The source of these receptors is a young woman with acute COVID-19. The CDR3 runs from the conserved cysteine through the conserved F or W. A D gene is named only where the DNA matches it firmly. Not every row has a clone size; where given, it reads once, few, many or a size class.

cdr3_nt: TGTGCCAGCAGTTACTCGTGGCAGGGGAGTCAGCCCCAGCATTTT
cdr3_aa: CASSYSWQGSQPQHF
j_call: TRBJ1-5
cdr3_length: 15
v_call: TRBV6-5
clone_size: .
d_call: .

cdr3_nt: TGTGCCAGCAGTCTCCAGGACAGGGCTGGCTACACCTTC
cdr3_aa: CASSLQDRAGYTF
j_call: TRBJ1-2
cdr3_length: 13
v_call: TRBV12-3/TRBV12-4
clone_size: .
d_call: TRBD1

cdr3_nt: TGTGCCAGCAGTTTACCTGACAGGGCGAGGTACGAGCAGTACTTC
cdr3_aa: CASSLPDRARYEQYF
j_call: TRBJ2-7
cdr3_length: 15
v_call: TRBV28
clone_size: once
d_call: TRBD1

cdr3_nt: TGTGCCAGCAGCCAGGACACAAACACTGAAGCTTTCTTT
cdr3_aa: CASSQDTNTEAFF
j_call: TRBJ1-1
cdr3_length: 13
v_call: TRBV14
clone_size: .
d_call: .

cdr3_nt: TGTGCCAGCAGTGCTGGTTGGGGCCTGCTGAACACTGAAGCTTTCTTT
cdr3_aa: CASSAGWGLLNTEAFF
j_call: TRBJ1-1
cdr3_length: 16
v_call: TRBV27
clone_size: .
d_call: .

cdr3_nt: TGTGCCAGCACCCCCGGGACTAGCGGGGGGGCAACCAAAAACATTCAGTACTTC
cdr3_aa: CASTPGTSGGATKNIQYF
j_call: TRBJ2-4
cdr3_length: 18
v_call: TRBV3-1/TRBV3-2
clone_size: .
d_call: TRBD2

cdr3_nt: TGTGCCAGCAGCGTCGCGGGGGCCTCCCCTTACAATGAGCAGTTCTTC
cdr3_aa: CASSVAGASPYNEQFF
j_call: TRBJ2-1
cdr3_length: 16
v_call: TRBV9
clone_size: .
d_call: .

cdr3_nt: TGTGCCAGCAGCGCCGGGACAGACTACGAGCAGTACTTC
cdr3_aa: CASSAGTDYEQYF
j_call: TRBJ2-7
cdr3_length: 13
v_call: TRBV6-5
clone_size: .
d_call: TRBD1

cdr3_nt: TGTGCCAGCAGCCCGGGGACAGGGGAGAACACTGAAGCTTTCTTT
cdr3_aa: CASSPGTGENTEAFF
j_call: TRBJ1-1
cdr3_length: 15
v_call: TRBV3-1/TRBV3-2
clone_size: .
d_call: TRBD1

cdr3_nt: TGTGCCAGCTCACCTCAGGCCCCGGGGATTGGCTATGGCTACACCTTC
cdr3_aa: CASSPQAPGIGYGYTF
j_call: TRBJ1-2
cdr3_length: 16
v_call: TRBV18
clone_size: .
d_call: .

cdr3_nt: TGTGCCAGCAGCCAAGTCCCTAGCGGGGGGGCCAATGAGCAGTTCTTC
cdr3_aa: CASSQVPSGGANEQFF
j_call: TRBJ2-1
cdr3_length: 16
v_call: TRBV4-2
clone_size: .
d_call: TRBD2

cdr3_nt: TGCAGCGTGACAGGTGGGACCCTACCCGAGCAGTACTTC
cdr3_aa: CSVTGGTLPEQYF
j_call: TRBJ2-7
cdr3_length: 13
v_call: TRBV29-1
clone_size: .
d_call: .

cdr3_nt: TGTGCCAGCAGCTTAGTCTCGATTGGGGGCGAAAAACTGTTTTTT
cdr3_aa: CASSLVSIGGEKLFF
j_call: TRBJ1-4
cdr3_length: 15
v_call: TRBV7-2
clone_size: .
d_call: .

cdr3_nt: TGTGCCAGCAGCTCCGGGGGGACAAGGGGCACCTATGGCTACACCTTC
cdr3_aa: CASSSGGTRGTYGYTF
j_call: TRBJ1-2
cdr3_length: 16
v_call: TRBV7-9
clone_size: .
d_call: .

cdr3_nt: TGTGCCAGCAGTGACGGGGGGGGCTACGAGCAGTACTTC
cdr3_aa: CASSDGGGYEQYF
j_call: TRBJ2-7
cdr3_length: 13
v_call: TRBV6-1
clone_size: few
d_call: TRBD2

cdr3_nt: TGCGCCAGCAGCTTGGAGCCCGGGGGGGGCTCCTACGAGCAGTACTTC
cdr3_aa: CASSLEPGGGSYEQYF
j_call: TRBJ2-7
cdr3_length: 16
v_call: TRBV5-1
clone_size: .
d_call: TRBD2

cdr3_nt: TGTGCCAGCAGCCAAGTCGGAGGGGTTTCACCCCTCCACTTT
cdr3_aa: CASSQVGGVSPLHF
j_call: TRBJ1-6
cdr3_length: 14
v_call: TRBV14
clone_size: .
d_call: .

cdr3_nt: TGTGCCAGCAGAGCCGGGACAGGCAATTCACCCCTCCACTTT
cdr3_aa: CASRAGTGNSPLHF
j_call: TRBJ1-6
cdr3_length: 14
v_call: TRBV7-8
clone_size: .
d_call: TRBD1

cdr3_nt: TGTGCCAGCAGCCCGGGACAGAAAAATTCACCCCTCCACTTT
cdr3_aa: CASSPGQKNSPLHF
j_call: TRBJ1-6
cdr3_length: 14
v_call: TRBV6-5
clone_size: .
d_call: TRBD1

cdr3_nt: TGTGCCTGGAGTTCCGGACAATACGGCGGAAACACCATATATTTT
cdr3_aa: CAWSSGQYGGNTIYF
j_call: TRBJ1-3
cdr3_length: 15
v_call: TRBV30
clone_size: .
d_call: .

cdr3_nt: TGTGCCACCAGTGCCGATCAGGGGGCCGTCGAGACCCAGTACTTC
cdr3_aa: CATSADQGAVETQYF
j_call: TRBJ2-5
cdr3_length: 15
v_call: TRBV24-1
clone_size: .
d_call: TRBD1

cdr3_nt: TGTGCCAGCACGGCAGGCTCCTACGAGCAGTACTTC
cdr3_aa: CASTAGSYEQYF
j_call: TRBJ2-7
cdr3_length: 12
v_call: TRBV2
clone_size: once
d_call: .

cdr3_nt: TGCGCCAGCAGCCGAACCATAGCGGGGGAAGGCAATGAGCAGTTCTTC
cdr3_aa: CASSRTIAGEGNEQFF
j_call: TRBJ2-1
cdr3_length: 16
v_call: TRBV4-1
clone_size: .
d_call: TRBD2

cdr3_nt: TGTGCCAGCAGCTTGGGGGGACTAGCGAGTAGCACAGATACGCAGTATTTT
cdr3_aa: CASSLGGLASSTDTQYF
j_call: TRBJ2-3
cdr3_length: 17
v_call: TRBV5-4
clone_size: once
d_call: TRBD2

cdr3_nt: TGTGCCAGCGCCGGGAGCCCGGGGGTCACAGATACGCAGTATTTT
cdr3_aa: CASAGSPGVTDTQYF
j_call: TRBJ2-3
cdr3_length: 15
v_call: TRBV18
clone_size: .
d_call: .

cdr3_nt: TGTGCCTGGAGTGTATCTATCGGGGGGGCTCCCCACACCGGGGAGCTGTTTTTT
cdr3_aa: CAWSVSIGGAPHTGELFF
j_call: TRBJ2-2
cdr3_length: 18
v_call: TRBV30
clone_size: .
d_call: TRBD2

cdr3_nt: TGTGCCAGCTCAGCCCGGGACAGGGGGAATGAAAAACTGTTTTTT
cdr3_aa: CASSARDRGNEKLFF
j_call: TRBJ1-4
cdr3_length: 15
v_call: TRBV18
clone_size: .
d_call: TRBD1

cdr3_nt: TGCGCCAGCAGCCAAGGGACAGGCTGGGGTGAAAAACTGTTTTTT
cdr3_aa: CASSQGTGWGEKLFF
j_call: TRBJ1-4
cdr3_length: 15
v_call: TRBV4-1
clone_size: .
d_call: TRBD1

cdr3_nt: TGTGCCAGCAGTGAGGACAGGGCGAACCAGCCCCAGCATTTT
cdr3_aa: CASSEDRANQPQHF
j_call: TRBJ1-5
cdr3_length: 14
v_call: TRBV6-1
clone_size: .
d_call: TRBD1

cdr3_nt: TGTGCCAGCAGTGGACAGGTGAACACTGAAGCTTTCTTT
cdr3_aa: CASSGQVNTEAFF
j_call: TRBJ1-1
cdr3_length: 13
v_call: TRBV2
clone_size: .
d_call: .

cdr3_nt: TGTGCCAGCAGACGCATGGGACTCGTAGATTCACCCCTCCACTTT
cdr3_aa: CASRRMGLVDSPLHF
j_call: TRBJ1-6
cdr3_length: 15
v_call: TRBV6-6
clone_size: .
d_call: .

cdr3_nt: TGCGCCAGCAGTGAATTTAGAGTTGGAGCTTTCTTT
cdr3_aa: CASSEFRVGAFF
j_call: TRBJ1-1
cdr3_length: 12
v_call: TRBV10-1
clone_size: .
d_call: .

cdr3_nt: TGCGCCAGCAGTGACCTCCAAACAGGGTCTCGAGTCAATGAGCAGTTCTTC
cdr3_aa: CASSDLQTGSRVNEQFF
j_call: TRBJ2-1
cdr3_length: 17
v_call: TRBV10-2
clone_size: .
d_call: .

cdr3_nt: TGTGCCAGCAGCTTGGGGCCCCGCGGGACGCAGTATTTT
cdr3_aa: CASSLGPRGTQYF
j_call: TRBJ2-3
cdr3_length: 13
v_call: TRBV5-6
clone_size: .
d_call: .

cdr3_nt: TGTGCCAGTAGCCAACAGGGCAGCAATCAGCCCCAGCATTTT
cdr3_aa: CASSQQGSNQPQHF
j_call: TRBJ1-5
cdr3_length: 14
v_call: TRBV19
clone_size: .
d_call: .

cdr3_nt: TGTGCCAGCAGCGGAGACAGGACAGTTAATGAAAAACTGTTTTTT
cdr3_aa: CASSGDRTVNEKLFF
j_call: TRBJ1-4
cdr3_length: 15
v_call: TRBV5-6
clone_size: .
d_call: .

cdr3_nt: TGTGCCAGTAGAAGACCAGGTGACAGCAAGCTTGAAGCTTTCTTT
cdr3_aa: CASRRPGDSKLEAFF
j_call: TRBJ1-1
cdr3_length: 15
v_call: TRBV19
clone_size: .
d_call: .

cdr3_nt: TGTGCCAGCAGCCAAAGGGGCCTGAACACTGAAGCTTTCTTT
cdr3_aa: CASSQRGLNTEAFF
j_call: TRBJ1-1
cdr3_length: 14
v_call: TRBV14
clone_size: .
d_call: .

cdr3_nt: TGTGCCAGCGTAGCCAATATGAACACTGAAGCTTTCTTT
cdr3_aa: CASVANMNTEAFF
j_call: TRBJ1-1
cdr3_length: 13
v_call: TRBV2
clone_size: .
d_call: .

cdr3_nt: TGTGCCAGCAGTTCGGGTGGGCAGGGGGCCTATGGCTACACCTTC
cdr3_aa: CASSSGGQGAYGYTF
j_call: TRBJ1-2
cdr3_length: 15
v_call: TRBV27
clone_size: .
d_call: TRBD1

cdr3_nt: TGCGCCAGCAGCATCGCAGGGGGCGAAACTGAAGCTTTCTTT
cdr3_aa: CASSIAGGETEAFF
j_call: TRBJ1-1
cdr3_length: 14
v_call: TRBV5-1
clone_size: .
d_call: TRBD1

cdr3_nt: TGTGCCAGCTCACCACTGAGTGTCAATGAGCAGTTCTTC
cdr3_aa: CASSPLSVNEQFF
j_call: TRBJ2-1
cdr3_length: 13
v_call: TRBV18
clone_size: .
d_call: .

cdr3_nt: TGTGCCAGCAGCCAAGAGGCGGGGATAAACACCGGGGAGCTGTTTTTT
cdr3_aa: CASSQEAGINTGELFF
j_call: TRBJ2-2
cdr3_length: 16
v_call: TRBV3-1/TRBV3-2
clone_size: once
d_call: .

cdr3_nt: TGTGCCAGCTCACCACGGACAGGAGGGACGTACAATGAGCAGTTCTTC
cdr3_aa: CASSPRTGGTYNEQFF
j_call: TRBJ2-1
cdr3_length: 16
v_call: TRBV18
clone_size: .
d_call: .

cdr3_nt: TGTGCCAGCAGCTTATACTCACTTCGTAATGTTGCCTATGGCTACACCTTC
cdr3_aa: CASSLYSLRNVAYGYTF
j_call: TRBJ1-2
cdr3_length: 17
v_call: TRBV11-2
clone_size: .
d_call: .

cdr3_nt: TGTGCCAGCAGCGTAGGGACTTATGGGGTGGGCACTGAAGCTTTCTTT
cdr3_aa: CASSVGTYGVGTEAFF
j_call: TRBJ1-1
cdr3_length: 16
v_call: TRBV9
clone_size: .
d_call: .

cdr3_nt: TGTGCCATCAGTGAGTCGGGGGGGAACACCGGGGAGCTGTTTTTT
cdr3_aa: CAISESGGNTGELFF
j_call: TRBJ2-2
cdr3_length: 15
v_call: TRBV10-3
clone_size: .
d_call: .

cdr3_nt: TGTGCCAGCAGCTTAGACAGGTACTACAATGAGCAGTTCTTC
cdr3_aa: CASSLDRYYNEQFF
j_call: TRBJ2-1
cdr3_length: 14
v_call: TRBV5-6
clone_size: .
d_call: .

cdr3_nt: TGCAGCGTTGAGCACAGGGGGCCTGGAAACACCATATATTTT
cdr3_aa: CSVEHRGPGNTIYF
j_call: TRBJ1-3
cdr3_length: 14
v_call: TRBV29-1
clone_size: .
d_call: TRBD1

cdr3_nt: TGTGCCAGCAGCTCGGGACAGAGCAATCAGCCCCAGCATTTT
cdr3_aa: CASSSGQSNQPQHF
j_call: TRBJ1-5
cdr3_length: 14
v_call: TRBV7-9
clone_size: .
d_call: TRBD1

cdr3_nt: TGTGCCAGCAGCGTAAACAGGGGGAACTACGAGCAGTACTTC
cdr3_aa: CASSVNRGNYEQYF
j_call: TRBJ2-7
cdr3_length: 14
v_call: TRBV7-3
clone_size: .
d_call: TRBD1

cdr3_nt: TGTGCCAGTAGAGTGAGCGTCGGCTACACCTTC
cdr3_aa: CASRVSVGYTF
j_call: TRBJ1-2
cdr3_length: 11
v_call: TRBV19
clone_size: .
d_call: .